A selection of T cell receptor beta chains follows, all from one sample in a study of spatial heterogeneity in lung cancer. TCRdb used MiXCR to reprocess the 5' RACE reads, holding one entry per CDR3 protein. Of over 2,000 distinct CDR3 sequences listed, around 2.3% are singletons. Sequenced material: lung tumor tissue, taken at surgery. The receptors derive from a male donor with early-stage non-small cell lung cancer. CDR3s include the opening cysteine and the closing phenylalanine or tryptophan. A D gene is named only where the DNA matches it firmly. Part of the rows lack a size; the others show once, few, many or a class for expanded clones.

v_call	clone_size	d_call	j_call	cdr3_aa	cdr3_nt
TRBV2	medium-sized	NA	TRBJ1-2	CASSEGLNYGYTF	TGTGCCAGCAGCGAGGGTCTCAACTATGGCTACACCTTC
TRBV5-4	NA	NA	TRBJ2-6	CASSPHSSVQGISGANVLTF	TGTGCCAGCAGCCCGCACAGCAGTGTACAGGGAATTTCTGGGGCCAACGTCCTGACTTTC
TRBV7-9	medium-sized	TRBD1	TRBJ1-2	CASTARAGGYGYTF	TGTGCCAGCACAGCCAGGGCAGGGGGCTATGGCTACACCTTC
TRBV6-2/TRBV6-3	medium-sized	NA	TRBJ1-5	CASSSTASNQPQHF	TGTGCCAGCAGCTCGACAGCTAGCAATCAGCCCCAGCATTTT
TRBV12-3/TRBV12-4	medium-sized	TRBD1	TRBJ1-5	CASSRTGGNQPQHF	TGTGCCAGCAGCCGGACAGGGGGGAATCAGCCCCAGCATTTT
TRBV3-1	medium-sized	NA	TRBJ2-7	CASSQGYSPYEQYF	TGTGCCAGCAGCCAAGGGTATAGCCCCTACGAGCAGTACTTC
TRBV9	medium-sized	NA	TRBJ2-3	CASSAPVTDTQYF	TGTGCCAGCAGCGCCCCCGTCACAGATACGCAGTATTTT
TRBV9	medium-sized	TRBD1	TRBJ2-5	CASSEGQVLQETQYF	TGTGCCAGCAGCGAGGGACAGGTGCTTCAAGAGACCCAGTACTTC
TRBV12-3/TRBV12-4	medium-sized	TRBD1	TRBJ1-2	CASSYRDRAGGYTF	TGTGCCAGCAGCTACCGGGACAGGGCCGGTGGCTACACCTTC
TRBV7-3	medium-sized	NA	TRBJ2-3	CASSPSLGSTDTQYF	TGTGCCAGCAGTCCCAGCCTGGGAAGCACAGATACGCAGTATTTT
TRBV30	medium-sized	NA	TRBJ2-7	CAWSRIAGPHSYEQYF	TGTGCCTGGAGTAGAATCGCAGGGCCTCACTCCTACGAGCAGTACTTC
TRBV7-2	medium-sized	TRBD1	TRBJ1-5	CASTTGTGDQPQHF	TGTGCCAGCACTACCGGGACAGGGGATCAGCCCCAGCATTTT
TRBV12-3/TRBV12-4	medium-sized	NA	TRBJ1-3	CASSLQYTIYF	TGTGCCAGCAGTTTGCAGTACACCATATATTTT
TRBV18	many	NA	TRBJ2-5	CASSPRCQETQYF	TGTGCCAGCTCACCGAGGTGCCAAGAGACCCAGTACTTC
TRBV12-5	medium-sized	TRBD1	TRBJ1-5	CASGLSYRGTGQPQHF	TGTGCTAGTGGCTTGTCCTACAGGGGAACGGGGCAGCCCCAGCATTTT
TRBV3-1	medium-sized	NA	TRBJ2-1	CASSQESELAEQFF	TGTGCCAGCAGCCAAGAATCAGAGCTCGCTGAGCAGTTCTTC
TRBV6-5	many	TRBD2	TRBJ2-3	CASSFLAGGGDTQYF	TGTGCCAGCAGTTTTCTAGCGGGAGGTGGGGATACGCAGTATTTT
TRBV5-1	medium-sized	TRBD1	TRBJ2-1	CASSFSKGDRFYNEQFF	TGCGCCAGCAGCTTCTCGAAAGGGGACAGATTCTACAATGAGCAGTTCTTC
TRBV5-8	medium-sized	NA	TRBJ1-1	CASSLRGIVAEAFF	TGTGCCAGCAGCTTGAGAGGAATAGTGGCTGAAGCTTTCTTT
TRBV5-1	medium-sized	NA	TRBJ2-6	CASSLGGHSGANVLTF	TGCGCCAGCAGCTTGGGGGGCCACTCTGGGGCCAACGTCCTGACTTTC
TRBV5-1	many	NA	TRBJ2-4	CASSLQGRRVDIQYF	TGCGCCAGCAGCTTACAGGGACGTCGGGTAGACATTCAGTACTTC
TRBV2	medium-sized	TRBD1	TRBJ2-5	CASSPDRAETQYF	TGTGCCAGCAGTCCGGACAGGGCGGAGACCCAGTACTTC
TRBV18	many	NA	TRBJ2-7	CASSPPGRWYEQYF	TGTGCCAGCTCACCACCGGGCAGGTGGTACGAGCAGTACTTC
TRBV9	medium-sized	NA	TRBJ2-7	CASSVGPGTGEQYF	TGTGCCAGCAGCGTAGGTCCAGGGACGGGTGAGCAGTACTTC
TRBV7-8	medium-sized	NA	TRBJ2-1	CASSRSPGMEQFF	TGTGCCAGCAGCCGTTCACCGGGTATGGAGCAGTTCTTC
TRBV14	medium-sized	TRBD2	TRBJ2-7	CASSPRRGDYEQYF	TGTGCCAGCAGCCCCCGTCGGGGGGACTACGAGCAGTACTTC
TRBV20-1	medium-sized	TRBD2	TRBJ2-5	CSAIPGLAGAVETQYF	TGCAGTGCTATTCCGGGACTAGCGGGAGCAGTAGAGACCCAGTACTTC
TRBV10-3	medium-sized	NA	TRBJ2-2	CAIGEANTGELFF	TGTGCCATCGGGGAAGCGAACACCGGGGAGCTGTTTTTT
TRBV10-3	medium-sized	NA	TRBJ2-5	CATDRDEGGTQYF	TGTGCCACCGACAGGGATGAGGGGGGGACCCAGTACTTC
TRBV14	medium-sized	NA	TRBJ1-2	CASSPSGAPYGYTF	TGTGCCAGCAGCCCGAGCGGGGCCCCTTATGGCTACACCTTC
TRBV6-5	medium-sized	NA	TRBJ2-5	CASSRRQNPQETQYF	TGTGCCAGCAGTCGGCGACAGAACCCCCAAGAGACCCAGTACTTC
TRBV6-1	medium-sized	TRBD2	TRBJ2-1	CASTPTRGSGTGNEQFF	TGTGCCAGCACTCCAACTCGGGGTAGCGGGACGGGGAATGAGCAGTTCTTC
TRBV11-2	many	TRBD2	TRBJ2-3	CASSSPRGGADTQYF	TGTGCCAGCAGCTCCCCCCGGGGGGGGGCAGATACGCAGTATTTT
TRBV27	medium-sized	TRBD1	TRBJ1-5	CASSGDRTGPHQPQHF	TGTGCCAGCAGTGGAGATAGGACAGGGCCCCATCAGCCCCAGCATTTT
TRBV5-6	medium-sized	NA	TRBJ1-2	CASSRDTNYGYTF	TGTGCCAGCAGCCGGGACACTAACTATGGCTACACCTTC
TRBV7-9	many	TRBD1	TRBJ1-1	CASSASADRGQAFF	TGTGCCAGCAGCGCATCGGCGGACAGGGGGCAAGCTTTCTTT
TRBV2	many	TRBD2	TRBJ2-4	CASSSGVAKNIQYF	TGTGCCAGTTCTAGCGGGGTAGCCAAAAACATTCAGTACTTC